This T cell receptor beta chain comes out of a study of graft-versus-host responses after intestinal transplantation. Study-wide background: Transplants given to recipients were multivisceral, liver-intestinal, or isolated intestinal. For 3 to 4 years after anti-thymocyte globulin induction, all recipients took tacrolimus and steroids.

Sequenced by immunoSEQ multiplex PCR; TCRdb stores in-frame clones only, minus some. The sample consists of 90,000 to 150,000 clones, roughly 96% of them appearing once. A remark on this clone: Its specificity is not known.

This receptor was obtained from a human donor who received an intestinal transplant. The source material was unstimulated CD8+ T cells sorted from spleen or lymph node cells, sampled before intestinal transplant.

CDR3 amino acids: CSARNHDEQYF. The CDR3 DNA is TGCAGTGCTAGGAATCACGACGAGCAGTACTTC. This sequence joins TRBV20-1 and TRBJ2-7; no definite D call. Germline V gives CDR1 DFQATT, CDR2 SNEGSKA (reference sequence). The CDR3 has 11 amino acids. Trimming took 3 bases from V and 5 from J, leaving 8 bases between them.